This passage covers 27 T cell receptor beta chains from one sample sequenced in a study of T cell responses to AZD1222 COVID-19 vaccine. Assay used: immunoSEQ multiplex PCR; TCRdb lists only in-frame clones, some missing. Among around 130,000 clones listed, 70% to 90% were seen once. The material was peripheral blood, obtained on day 0 of AZD1222 vaccination. The origin of the receptors is an adult in good health.

The sample holds one count of this clone. The chain joins TRBV7-3 to TRBJ2-5, with 11 bases matching TRBD2. This CDR3 is 19 amino acids long. Per germline, CDR1 SGHTA and CDR2 FQGTGA. Unmatched junction bases numbered 14, after V lost 1 base and J lost 4 bases. The CDR3: CASSLRGTSGSSGGETQYF. CDR3 sequence (DNA): TGTGCCAGCAGCTTAAGGGGGACTAGCGGCTCCTCGGGGGGAGAGACCCAGTACTTC.

CDR3 coding DNA: TGTGCCAGTACTAGACAGGTCCGTGGAGGTATCTATGGCTACACCTTC. Amino acid sequence: CASTRQVRGGIYGYTF. This chain connects TRBV19 to TRBJ1-2; D is possibly TRBD1 (6 bases). The V gene's germline CDR1 is LNHDA and CDR2 SQIVND (reference sequence). Trimming pared 7 bases from V and 4 bases from J, leaving 22 bases between. The CDR3 is 16 residues long.

The chain carries TRBV2 and TRBJ1-5; tentative D call: TRBD1 (5 bases). Germline V lookup: CDR1 SNHLY, CDR2 FYNNEI. The CDR3 length is 14 residues. The ends were cut back, 8 bases at V and 3 bases at J, with 14 bases in the middle. The CDR3 DNA reads as TGTGCCAGCCACGGGGCAGGGAACAATCAGCCCCAGCATTTT. Its protein product is CASHGAGNNQPQHF. The whole variable domain, remainder taken from reference TRBV2 and TRBJ1-5, is EPEVTQTPSHQVTQMGQEVILRCVPISNHLYFYWYRQILGQKVEFLVSFYNNEISEKSEIFDDQFSVERPDGSNFTLKIRSTKLEDSAMYFCASHGAGNNQPQHFGDGTRLSIL.

The chain carries TRBV29-1 and TRBJ2-6; D remains unclear. CDR1 SQVTM and CDR2 ANQGSEA come from the germline V gene. The CDR3 spans 16 residues. V was cut by 3 bases and J by 0 bases, with 12 bases left in between. The CDR3 sequence is CSVDDGRSSGANVLTF. The CDR3 nucleotides read TGCAGCGTTGATGACGGCAGGAGCTCTGGGGCCAACGTCCTGACTTTC.

The chain is built from TRBV6-6 and TRBJ2-7; D not resolved. The CDR3 length is 12 residues. CDR1 is MNHNY, CDR2 SVGAGI, per germline (reference sequence). V was trimmed by 6 bases and J by 6 bases, leaving 12 bases between them. The DNA for the CDR3 is TGTGCCAGCAGCCTCTTGTCGGGCGAGCAGTACTTC. This gives the protein CASSLLSGEQYF.

This chain's CDR3 is CASSDVYGTDTQYF. The CDR3 DNA is TGTGCCAGCAGTGATGTATACGGGACAGATACGCAGTATTTT. This chain connects TRBV6-4 to TRBJ2-3, with unresolved D. The length of the CDR3 is 14 residues. Trimming left V 3 bases short and J 3 bases short, with 10 bases between. Looked up from germline, CDR1 is MRHNA and CDR2 is SNTAGT.

This rearrangement joins TRBV24-1 to TRBJ1-5; 8 bases line up with TRBD1. The V segment lost 7 bases and the J segment 5 bases; nucleotides outside the gene matches: 9. Germline CDR1 is KGHDR and CDR2 is SFDVKD. The CDR3 length is 15 residues. CDR3 protein: CATSLGQGSHQPQHF. The CDR3 bases are TGTGCCACCAGCTTAGGACAGGGAAGCCATCAGCCCCAGCATTTT.

The chain is built from TRBV7-2 and TRBJ2-1; D possibly corresponds to TRBD1 (6 bases). CDR1 is SGHTA and CDR2 is FQGNSA in the germline V gene. The ends were cut back, 6 bases at V and 4 bases at J, with 13 bases in the middle. The CDR3 extends over 14 amino acids. The CDR3 region is CASSFAGQYNEQFF. The CDR3 coding sequence is TGTGCCAGCAGTTTTGCTGGACAGTACAATGAGCAGTTCTTC.

The chain uses TRBV9 and TRBJ1-1, with 7 bases matching TRBD1. Germline V gene sequence: CDR1 SGDLS, CDR2 YYNGEE. The CDR3 is made up of 15 amino acids. The trim removed 4 bases at V and 3 bases at J, leaving 9 bases unmatched. The CDR3 sequence is CASSRTGVQDTEAFF. The CDR3 DNA sequence: TGTGCCAGCAGCCGTACAGGGGTTCAGGACACTGAAGCTTTCTTT.

The chain has TRBV27 and TRBJ1-4; D might be TRBD1 (5 bases). From germline, CDR1 is MNHEY and CDR2 SMNVEV (reference sequence). This CDR3 spans 14 amino acids. The ends were cut back, 5 bases at V and 11 bases at J, with 18 bases in the middle. CDR3 region: CASSPQGALEKLFF. The DNA for the CDR3 is TGTGCCAGCAGTCCGCAGGGAGCTCTTGAGAAACTGTTTTTT.

This chain links TRBV5-4 with TRBJ2-1, with a tentative D call TRBD1 (5 bases). From germline, CDR1 is SGHNT and CDR2 YYREEE (reference sequence). The CDR3 totals 13 residues. Trimming stripped 4 bases from V and 4 bases from J, with 9 bases between. The CDR3 is CASSPQGYNEQFF. CDR3 bases: TGTGCCAGCAGCCCGCAGGGATACAATGAGCAGTTCTTC.

The V gene is TRBV7-3, the J gene TRBJ2-7, with 7 bases identical to TRBD2. The CDR3 has 15 amino acids. Trimming at V came to 5 bases and at J to 0 bases, leaving 7 bases not matched to a gene. The V gene's germline CDR1 is SGHTA and CDR2 FQGTGA. In DNA form, the CDR3 reads TGTGCCAGCAGCCGGAACGGCGGGGGCTCCTACGAGCAGTACTTC. Translating gives CASSRNGGGSYEQYF.

This clone came up once. This chain links TRBV7-6 with TRBJ1-2, with a weak D call TRBD1 (5 bases). Per the germline V gene, CDR1 is SGHVS and CDR2 is FNYEAQ. The CDR3 is 15 residues long. V gave up 5 bases and J gave up 4 bases, with 17 bases separating them. For the CDR3, the DNA is TGTGCCAGCAGCGTAGACAGCAACCCTTCCTATGGCTACACCTTC. It codes for CASSVDSNPSYGYTF.

This clone was found once. CDR3 in amino acids: CASSTGAPGQGENTEAFF. CDR3 sequence (DNA): TGTGCCAGTAGTACCGGTGCACCGGGACAGGGGGAGAACACTGAAGCTTTCTTT. This rearrangement joins TRBV19 to TRBJ1-1, with TRBD1 matching over 11 bases. The germline V gene encodes CDR1 LNHDA and CDR2 SQIVND (reference sequence). The CDR3 runs to 18 residues. V shed 4 bases and J 1 base; nucleotides not matched to a gene: 11.

V gene TRBV7-2 combines with J gene TRBJ1-4; D not resolved. V was trimmed by 0 bases and J by 10 bases, leaving 3 bases between them. The CDR3 has 11 residues. Germline values: CDR1 SGHTA, CDR2 FQGNSA. The CDR3 spells CASSLAGKLFF. CDR3 DNA sequence: TGTGCCAGCAGCTTAGCGGGAAAACTGTTTTTT.

The J gene is TRBJ1-1, the V gene TRBV11-2; no reliable D call. This CDR3 has 13 residues. Looked up from germline, CDR1 is SGHAT and CDR2 is FQNNGV. V dropped 5 bases and J dropped 4 bases, with 11 bases sitting between them. CDR3 in amino acids: CASSLQAGTEAFF. The CDR3, as DNA: TGTGCCAGCAGCCTCCAAGCTGGCACTGAAGCTTTCTTT.

J is TRBJ2-3 and V is TRBV24-1; D tentatively reads TRBD1 or TRBD2 (5 bases each). The germline V and J ends were trimmed by 12 bases and 2 bases, with 14 bases remaining between them. Per the germline V gene, CDR1 is KGHDR and CDR2 is SFDVKD. The CDR3 runs 13 residues. CDR3 sequence: CAPRGVATDTQYF. In DNA, the CDR3 is TGTGCCCCCCGAGGGGTTGCCACAGATACGCAGTATTTT.

The count of this clone is one. The rearrangement uses TRBV5-1 and TRBJ1-3; D is unresolved. Germline assignment: CDR1 SGHRS and CDR2 YFSETQ. The CDR3 covers 16 residues. V was shortened by 0 bases and J by 0 bases, with 10 bases between the two germline ends. The CDR3 loop reads CASSLAPSFSGNTIYF. The CDR3 nucleotides are TGCGCCAGCAGCTTGGCCCCGTCTTTCTCTGGAAACACCATATATTTT.

CDR3 in DNA: TGCAGTGCTCAACTTAACACTGAAGCTTTCTTT. Its protein product is CSAQLNTEAFF. The rearrangement joins TRBV20-1 to TRBJ1-1; no reliable D call. Germline assignment: CDR1 DFQATT and CDR2 SNEGSKA (reference sequence). The CDR3 extends over 11 amino acids. Trimming shortened V by 5 bases and J by 2 bases, and 6 bases separated the two germline ends.

The CDR3 loop reads CASRSRQAGADTQYF. CDR3 coding DNA: TGTGCCAGTAGATCGAGACAGGCAGGGGCAGATACGCAGTATTTT. The chain uses TRBV19 and TRBJ2-3; possibly TRBD1 for D (6 bases). This CDR3 contains 15 residues. The germline V gene encodes CDR1 LNHDA and CDR2 SQIVND (reference sequence). V was cut by 6 bases and J by 4 bases, with 17 bases left in between.

The gene calls are TRBV11-3 and TRBJ1-4, with D possibly matching TRBD1 (6 bases). Germline CDR1 SGHNT, CDR2 YENEEA. This CDR3 region has 13 residues. Between the trimmed V and J ends, which lost 5 bases and 7 bases, there was a span of 11 bases. The CDR3 coding sequence is TGTGCCAGCAGCCGGGGGGCAGGTGAAAAACTGTTTTTT. This codes for CASSRGAGEKLFF.

The chain couples TRBV19 to TRBJ1-5, with a possible D match to TRBD1 (6 bases). The CDR3 contains 17 residues. Per germline, CDR1 LNHDA and CDR2 SQIVND (reference sequence). The V and J ends lost 4 bases and 0 bases respectively, with 16 bases between them. The chain's CDR3 is CASSTRTETYSNQPQHF. The CDR3 DNA reads as TGTGCCAGTAGTACCCGGACAGAGACTTATAGCAATCAGCCCCAGCATTTT.

The chain carries TRBV11-2 and TRBJ2-5, with D tentatively TRBD2 (5 bases). The CDR3 is made up of 12 amino acids. The germline CDR1 and CDR2 sequences are SGHAT and FQNNGV. Trimming cost V 3 bases and J 3 bases, with 5 bases left between them. CDR3 sequence: CASSLTKETQYF. The CDR3 DNA sequence: TGTGCCAGCAGCTTGACTAAAGAGACCCAGTACTTC.

The CDR3 nucleotides read TGTGCCAGCACCCTGATGGGGGGGGCCTACAATGAGCAGTTCTTC. Translation: CASTLMGGAYNEQFF. The chain uses TRBV27 and TRBJ2-1; 7 nucleotides agree with TRBD2. Per the germline V gene, CDR1 is MNHEY and CDR2 is SMNVEV (reference sequence). This CDR3 is 15 amino acids long. Unmatched junction bases numbered 8, after V lost 7 bases and J lost 2 bases.

This clone showed up just a few times. This chain joins TRBV7-3 and TRBJ2-3; D possibly matches TRBD1 or TRBD2 (6 bases each). Per the germline V gene, CDR1 is SGHTA and CDR2 is FQGTGA. V gave up 5 bases and J gave up 6 bases, with 18 bases separating them. The CDR3 totals 15 residues. In nucleotides, the CDR3 is TGTGCCAGCAGCCGGGGGCAGGCCTTACCGGATACGCAGTATTTT. Protein: CASSRGQALPDTQYF.

The V gene is TRBV4-1, the J gene TRBJ2-3; a weak D match, TRBD2 (6 bases). Trimming shortened V by 2 bases and J by 4 bases, and 10 bases separated the two germline ends. Germline V gene lookup returns CDR1 MGHRA and CDR2 YSYEKL. CDR3 length: 14 amino acids. The CDR3 protein is CASSQIGRPDTQYF. The CDR3 bases are TGCGCCAGCAGCCAAATCGGGAGACCAGATACGCAGTATTTT.

The V and J genes are TRBV7-3 and TRBJ2-1, with D tentatively TRBD1 (6 bases). The CDR3 is made up of 13 amino acids. Germline loops: CDR1 SGHTA, CDR2 FQGTGA. With 5 bases removed from V and 7 bases from J, the gap between germline ends came to 12 bases. The CDR3 is CASSEYRENEQFF. The CDR3 coding sequence is TGTGCCAGCAGCGAATACAGGGAAAATGAGCAGTTCTTC.